Each of the 7 T cell receptor beta chains below was sequenced from the same sample in a study of CXCR3-negative and CXCR3-positive naive CD8 T cells (dated by TCRdb to the late 2010s). This sample was sequenced with a NextSeq 550. The Human TCR Profiling Kit (MiLaboratory) was used to prepare UMI-labeled 5' RACE TRB cDNA libraries. Following reprocessing of the reads by TCRdb, the data hold one row per CDR3 protein sequence and no DNA is available. The sample's records list roughly 70,000 distinct CDR3 sequences. Around 1.4% of the sample goes to the ten largest clones. The material sequenced was naive CXCR3- CD8+ T cells from blood. Interpreted using the paper, the cell subset or site label stands for: CD45RO-CCR7+CD27+CD95- naive CD8+ T cells lacking CXCR3 (TNR3-). The receptor source for this set is a human donor in good health. Some clones in this sample may be carry-over from other donors' samples.

This sequence joins TRBV5-4 and TRBJ2-2. Germline values: CDR1 SGHNT, CDR2 YYREEE (reference sequence). The CDR3 has 12 residues. This CDR3 reads CASSLGGGELFF.

V usage is TRBV12-3 or TRBV12-4 and J usage is TRBJ2-5; TCRdb's D call of TRBD1 is untestable without DNA. CDR3 length: 14 amino acids. Here the CDR3 reads CASSSGQSFETQYF.

The V call is TRBV29-1, the J call TRBJ2-7; the TRBD1 assignment by TCRdb is unverifiable without DNA. The germline V gene has CDR1 SQVTM and CDR2 ANQGSEA. CDR3 length: 11 amino acids. CDR3 in amino acids: CSVEWGYEQYF.

The rearrangement uses TRBV12-3 or TRBV12-4 and TRBJ2-1; TCRdb's D call, TRBD2, is unchecked because there is no DNA. The CDR3 length is 15 residues. The CDR3 sequence is CASRKSGRSYNEQFF.

The V and J genes are TRBV28 and TRBJ2-3; TCRdb's assignment of TRBD2 cannot be checked, as there is no DNA. The CDR3 sequence is 16 residues long. The germline V gene encodes CDR1 MDHEN and CDR2 SYDVKM. The CDR3 reads CASSTNRGPYTDTQYF.

The V call is TRBV29-1, the J call TRBJ1-2. Germline assignment: CDR1 SQVTM and CDR2 ANQGSEA. The CDR3 has 15 amino acids. This CDR3 is CSVEGWRGSDYGYTF.

The V and J genes are TRBV7-6 and TRBJ2-7; TCRdb lists TRBD1, though no DNA is available to test this call. The germline CDR1 and CDR2 sequences are SGHVS and FNYEAQ. This CDR3 is 14 amino acids long. This chain's CDR3 is CASSHRGRNYEQYF.